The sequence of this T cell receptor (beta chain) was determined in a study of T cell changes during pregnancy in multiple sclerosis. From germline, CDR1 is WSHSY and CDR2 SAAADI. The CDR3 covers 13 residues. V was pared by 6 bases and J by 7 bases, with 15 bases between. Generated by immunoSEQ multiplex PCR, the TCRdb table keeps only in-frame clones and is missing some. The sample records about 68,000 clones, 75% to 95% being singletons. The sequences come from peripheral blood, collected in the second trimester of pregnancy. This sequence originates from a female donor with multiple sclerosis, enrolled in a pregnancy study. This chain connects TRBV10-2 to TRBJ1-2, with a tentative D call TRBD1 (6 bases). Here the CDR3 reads CASRNTGSRGYTF. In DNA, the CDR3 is TGCGCCAGCAGGAACACAGGGTCCCGTGGCTACACCTTC.